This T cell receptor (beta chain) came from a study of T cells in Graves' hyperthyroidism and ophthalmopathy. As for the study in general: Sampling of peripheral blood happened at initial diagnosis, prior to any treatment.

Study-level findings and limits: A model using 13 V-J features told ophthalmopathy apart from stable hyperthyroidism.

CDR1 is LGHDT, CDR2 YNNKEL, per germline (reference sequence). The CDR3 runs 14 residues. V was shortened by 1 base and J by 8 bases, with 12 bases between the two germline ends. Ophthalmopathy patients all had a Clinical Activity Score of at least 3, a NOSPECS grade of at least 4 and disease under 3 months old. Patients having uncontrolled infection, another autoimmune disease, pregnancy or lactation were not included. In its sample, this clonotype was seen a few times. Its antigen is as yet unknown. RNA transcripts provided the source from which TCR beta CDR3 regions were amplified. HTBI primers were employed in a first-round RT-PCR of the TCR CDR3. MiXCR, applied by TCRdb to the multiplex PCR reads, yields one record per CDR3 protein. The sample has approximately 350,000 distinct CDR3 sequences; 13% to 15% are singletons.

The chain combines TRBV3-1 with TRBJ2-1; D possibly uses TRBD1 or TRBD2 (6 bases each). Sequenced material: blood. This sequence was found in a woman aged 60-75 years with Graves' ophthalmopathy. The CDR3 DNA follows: TGTGCCAGCAGCCAAGTAGGGGGAGGCTATGAGCAGTTCTTC. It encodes CASSQVGGGYEQFF.